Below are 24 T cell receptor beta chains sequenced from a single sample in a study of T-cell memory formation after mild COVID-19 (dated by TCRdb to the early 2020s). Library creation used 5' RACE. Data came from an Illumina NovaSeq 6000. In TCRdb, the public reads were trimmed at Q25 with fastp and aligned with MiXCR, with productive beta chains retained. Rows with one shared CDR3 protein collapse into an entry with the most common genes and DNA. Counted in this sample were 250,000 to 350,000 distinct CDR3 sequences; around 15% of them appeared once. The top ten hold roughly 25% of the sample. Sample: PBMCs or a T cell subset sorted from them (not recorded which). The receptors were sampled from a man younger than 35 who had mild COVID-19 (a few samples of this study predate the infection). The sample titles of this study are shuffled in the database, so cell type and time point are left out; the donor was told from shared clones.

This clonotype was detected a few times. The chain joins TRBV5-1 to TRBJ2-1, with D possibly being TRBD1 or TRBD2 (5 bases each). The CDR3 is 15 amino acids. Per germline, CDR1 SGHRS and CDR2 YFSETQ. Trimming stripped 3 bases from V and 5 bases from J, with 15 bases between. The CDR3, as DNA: TGCGCCAGCAGCTACGCCGGGACGGGTAACAATGAGCAGTTCTTC. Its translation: CASSYAGTGNNEQFF. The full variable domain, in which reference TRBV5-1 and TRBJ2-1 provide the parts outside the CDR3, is KAGVTQTPRYLIKTRGQQVTLSCSPISGHRSVSWYQQTPGQGLQFLFEYFSETQRNKGNFPGRFSGRQFSNSRSEMNVSTLELGDSALYLCASSYAGTGNNEQFFGPGTRLTVL.

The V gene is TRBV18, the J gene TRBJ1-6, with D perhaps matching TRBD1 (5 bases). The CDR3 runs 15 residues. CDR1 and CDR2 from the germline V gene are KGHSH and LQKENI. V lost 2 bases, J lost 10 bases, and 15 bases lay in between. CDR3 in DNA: TGTGCCAGCTCACCAAACCCGGGCGGGGACTCACCCCTCCACTTT. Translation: CASSPNPGGDSPLHF.

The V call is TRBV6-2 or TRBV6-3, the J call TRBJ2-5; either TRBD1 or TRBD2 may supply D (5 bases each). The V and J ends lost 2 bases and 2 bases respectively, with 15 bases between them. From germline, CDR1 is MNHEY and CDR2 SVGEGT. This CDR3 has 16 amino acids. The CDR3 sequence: CASSYTTRWGQETQYF. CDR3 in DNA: TGTGCCAGCAGTTACACAACCCGTTGGGGGCAAGAGACCCAGTACTTC.

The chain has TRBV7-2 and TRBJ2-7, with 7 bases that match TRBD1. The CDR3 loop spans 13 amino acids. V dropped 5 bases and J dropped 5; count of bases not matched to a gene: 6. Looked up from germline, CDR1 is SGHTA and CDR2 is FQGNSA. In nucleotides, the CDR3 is TGTGCCAGCAGCAGGGACAGATTGGACGAGCAGTACGTC. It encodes CASSRDRLDEQYV.

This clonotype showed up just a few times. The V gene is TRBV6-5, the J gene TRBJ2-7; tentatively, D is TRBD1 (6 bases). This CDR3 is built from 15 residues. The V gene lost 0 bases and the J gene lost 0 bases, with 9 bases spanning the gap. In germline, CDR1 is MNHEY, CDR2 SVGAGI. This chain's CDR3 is CASSYSGTPSYEQYF. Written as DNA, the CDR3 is TGTGCCAGCAGTTACTCGGGGACACCCTCCTACGAGCAGTACTTC.

In DNA, the CDR3 is TGTGCCAGCAGTCAGCTCGGGGGCGAAGCTTTCTTT. Translating gives CASSQLGGEAFF. The chain combines TRBV12-3 or TRBV12-4 with TRBJ1-1, with D tentatively TRBD1 (6 bases). CDR3 length: 12 residues. Between the trimmed V and J ends, which lost 5 bases and 8 bases, there was a span of 12 bases.

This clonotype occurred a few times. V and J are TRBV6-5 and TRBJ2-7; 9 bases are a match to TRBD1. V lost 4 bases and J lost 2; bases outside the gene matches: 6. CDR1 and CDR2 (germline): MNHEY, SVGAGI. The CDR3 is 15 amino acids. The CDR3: CASSSDRGLTYEQYF. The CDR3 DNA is TGTGCCAGCAGTTCAGACAGGGGGTTGACCTACGAGCAGTACTTC.

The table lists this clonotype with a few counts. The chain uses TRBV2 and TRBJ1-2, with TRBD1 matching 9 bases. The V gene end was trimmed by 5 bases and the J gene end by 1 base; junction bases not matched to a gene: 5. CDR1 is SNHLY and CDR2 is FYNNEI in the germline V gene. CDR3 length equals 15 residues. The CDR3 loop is CASSMTGGLNYGYTF. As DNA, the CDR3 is TGTGCCAGCAGTATGACAGGGGGACTTAACTATGGCTACACCTTC.

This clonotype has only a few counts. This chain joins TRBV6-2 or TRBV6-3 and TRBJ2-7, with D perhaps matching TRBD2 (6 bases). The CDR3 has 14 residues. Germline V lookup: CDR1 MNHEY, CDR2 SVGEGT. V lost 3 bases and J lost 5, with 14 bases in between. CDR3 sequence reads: CASSYRERYDEQYV. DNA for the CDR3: TGTGCCAGCAGTTATCGGGAGCGTTACGACGAGCAGTACGTC.

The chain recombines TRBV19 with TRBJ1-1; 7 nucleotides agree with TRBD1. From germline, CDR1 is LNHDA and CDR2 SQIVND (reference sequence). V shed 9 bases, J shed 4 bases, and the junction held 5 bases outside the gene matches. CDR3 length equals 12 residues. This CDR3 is CASLQGSTEAFF. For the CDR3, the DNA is TGTGCCAGCCTACAGGGGAGCACTGAAGCTTTCTTT.

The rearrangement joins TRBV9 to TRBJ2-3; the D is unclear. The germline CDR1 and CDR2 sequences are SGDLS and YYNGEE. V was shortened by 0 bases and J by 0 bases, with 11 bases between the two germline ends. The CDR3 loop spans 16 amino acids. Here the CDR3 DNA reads TGTGCCAGCAGCGTAGATCTCACCATTAGCACAGATACGCAGTATTTT. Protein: CASSVDLTISTDTQYF.

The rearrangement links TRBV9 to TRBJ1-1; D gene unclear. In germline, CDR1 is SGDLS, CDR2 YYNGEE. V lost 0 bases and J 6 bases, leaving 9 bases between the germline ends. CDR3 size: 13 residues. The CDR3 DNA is TGTGCCAGCAGCGTAGGTTCCAACGCTGAAGCTTTCTTT. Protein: CASSVGSNAEAFF.

The CDR3 protein is CASSLLDRETEAFF. The CDR3 DNA reads TGTGCCAGTAGTTTATTAGACCGTGAAACTGAAGCTTTCTTT. The rearrangement links TRBV19 to TRBJ1-1; D gene uncertain. CDR3 length equals 14 residues. In germline, CDR1 is LNHDA, CDR2 SQIVND (reference sequence). The V end lost 5 bases, the J end lost 5 bases, and 15 bases lay between the germline ends.

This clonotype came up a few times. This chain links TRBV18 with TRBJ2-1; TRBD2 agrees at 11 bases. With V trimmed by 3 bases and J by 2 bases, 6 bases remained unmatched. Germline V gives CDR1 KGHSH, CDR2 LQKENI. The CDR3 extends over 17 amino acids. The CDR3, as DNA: TGTGCCAGCTCACCCGTCGGGACTAGCGGTGCCTACAATGAGCAGTTCTTC. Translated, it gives CASSPVGTSGAYNEQFF. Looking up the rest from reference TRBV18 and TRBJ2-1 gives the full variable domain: NAGVMQNPRHLVRRRGQEARLRCSPMKGHSHVYWYRQLPEEGLKFMVYLQKENIIDESGMPKERFSAEFPKEGPSILRIQQVVRGDSAAYFCASSPVGTSGAYNEQFFGPGTRLTVL.

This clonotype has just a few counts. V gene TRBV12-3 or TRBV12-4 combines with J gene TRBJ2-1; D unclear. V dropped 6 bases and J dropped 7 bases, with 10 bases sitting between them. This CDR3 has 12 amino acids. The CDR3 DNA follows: TGTGCCAGCAGACAACGGGTAAATGAGCAGTTCTTC. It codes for CASRQRVNEQFF.

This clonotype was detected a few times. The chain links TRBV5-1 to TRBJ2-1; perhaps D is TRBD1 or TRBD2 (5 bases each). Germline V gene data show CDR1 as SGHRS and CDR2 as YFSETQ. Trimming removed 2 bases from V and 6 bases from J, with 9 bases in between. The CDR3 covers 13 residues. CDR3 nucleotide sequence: TGCGCCAGCAGCTTAGGGACCCCCAATGAGCAGTTCTTC. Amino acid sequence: CASSLGTPNEQFF.

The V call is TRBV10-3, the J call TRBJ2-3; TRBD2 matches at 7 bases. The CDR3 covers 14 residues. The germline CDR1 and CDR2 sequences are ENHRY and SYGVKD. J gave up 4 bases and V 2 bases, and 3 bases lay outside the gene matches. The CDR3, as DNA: TGTGCCATCAGTGAGGGACTAGACCCAGATACGCAGTATTTT. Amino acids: CAISEGLDPDTQYF.

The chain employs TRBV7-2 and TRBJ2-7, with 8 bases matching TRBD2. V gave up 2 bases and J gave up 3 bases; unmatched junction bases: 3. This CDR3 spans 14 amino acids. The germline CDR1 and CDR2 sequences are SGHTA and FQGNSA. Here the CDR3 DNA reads TGTGCCAGCAGCTTAATCGGGGGGGACTACGAGCAGTACGTC. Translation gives CASSLIGGDYEQYV.

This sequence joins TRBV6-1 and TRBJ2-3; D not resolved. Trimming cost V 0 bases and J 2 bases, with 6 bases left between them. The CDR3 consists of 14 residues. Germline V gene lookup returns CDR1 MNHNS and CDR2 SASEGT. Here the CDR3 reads CASSEASDTDTQYF. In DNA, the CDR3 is TGTGCCAGCAGTGAAGCGAGCGACACAGATACGCAGTATTTT.

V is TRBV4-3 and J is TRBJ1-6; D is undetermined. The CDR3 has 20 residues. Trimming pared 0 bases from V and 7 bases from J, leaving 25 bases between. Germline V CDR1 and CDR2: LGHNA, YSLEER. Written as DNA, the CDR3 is TGCGCCAGCAGCCAAGAACCTAGCGGCTTAAAGGGAGGACCGAATTCACCCCTCCACTTT. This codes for CASSQEPSGLKGGPNSPLHF.

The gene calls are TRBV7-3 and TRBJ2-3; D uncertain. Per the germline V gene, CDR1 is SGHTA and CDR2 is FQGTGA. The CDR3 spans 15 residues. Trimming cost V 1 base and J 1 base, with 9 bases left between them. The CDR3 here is CASSLRARGTDTQYF. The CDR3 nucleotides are TGTGCCAGCAGCTTAAGGGCCAGAGGCACAGATACGCAGTATTTT.

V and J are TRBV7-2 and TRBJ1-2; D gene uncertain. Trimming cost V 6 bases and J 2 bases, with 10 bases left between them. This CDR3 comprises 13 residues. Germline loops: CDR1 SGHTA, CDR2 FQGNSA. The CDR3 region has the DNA TGTGCCAGCAGTTCCCAGTTCAACTATGGCTACACCTTC. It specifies CASSSQFNYGYTF.

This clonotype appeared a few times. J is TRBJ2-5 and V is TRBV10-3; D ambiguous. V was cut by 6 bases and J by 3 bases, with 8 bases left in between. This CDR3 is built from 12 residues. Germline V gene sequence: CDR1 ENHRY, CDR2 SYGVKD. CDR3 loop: CAISDNEETQYF. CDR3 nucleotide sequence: TGTGCCATCAGCGACAACGAAGAGACCCAGTACTTC.

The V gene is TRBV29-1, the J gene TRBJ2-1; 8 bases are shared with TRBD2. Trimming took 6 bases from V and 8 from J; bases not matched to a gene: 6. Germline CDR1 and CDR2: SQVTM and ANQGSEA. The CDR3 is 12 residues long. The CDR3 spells CSVGLGVHEQFF. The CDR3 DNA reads TGCAGCGTGGGACTAGGGGTCCATGAGCAGTTCTTC.